The 30 T cell receptor beta chains reported below all come from one sample, sequenced in a study of technical replicates of blood from a handful of donors. TCRdb's table, derived via immunoSEQ multiplex PCR, lists solely in-frame clones and lacks some. Here the sample spans tens of thousands of clones, nearly 98% being singletons. Input material: T cells isolated from PBMCs. These receptors came from a human donor in good health.

The V call is TRBV11-2, the J call TRBJ2-1; 8 nucleotides agree with TRBD2. J gave up 5 bases and V 8 bases, and 11 bases lay outside the gene matches. Per the germline V gene, CDR1 is SGHAT and CDR2 is FQNNGV. CDR3 length: 15 residues. The CDR3 reads CASRSPGGTDNEQFF. The CDR3 DNA is TGTGCCAGCCGAAGTCCGGGGGGGACTGACAATGAGCAGTTCTTC.

The CDR3 sequence: CASSELRISYNEQFF. CDR3 DNA sequence: TGTGCCAGCAGTGAATTGCGGATCTCCTACAATGAGCAGTTCTTC. The chain links TRBV6-1 to TRBJ2-1, with D unclear. CDR3 size: 15 residues. The germline V gene encodes CDR1 MNHNS and CDR2 SASEGT. Trimming cost V 2 bases and J 0 bases, with 8 bases left between them.

The chain links TRBV11-3 to TRBJ2-2, with 10 bases matching TRBD1. CDR3 size: 16 residues. The junction had 10 bases not matched to a gene; V was cut back by 6 bases and J by 6 bases. Germline assignment: CDR1 SGHNT and CDR2 YENEEA. The CDR3 sequence is CASSSGTGEYAGELFF. The DNA of the CDR3 is TGTGCCAGCAGTTCCGGGACAGGGGAGTATGCCGGGGAGCTGTTTTTT. Full variable domain (remainder filled in from reference TRBV11-3 and TRBJ2-2): EAGVVQSPRYKIIEKKQPVAFWCNPISGHNTLYWYLQNLGQGPELLIRYENEEAVDDSQLPKDRFSAERLKGVDSTLKIQPAELGDSAVYLCASSSGTGEYAGELFFGEGSRLTVL.

The sample holds one count of this clone. The gene calls are TRBV5-1 and TRBJ1-1; 7 bases fit TRBD1. This CDR3 is 14 amino acids long. V lost 6 bases to trimming and J lost 1 base; unmatched junction nucleotides: 6. Germline V gene sequence: CDR1 SGHRS, CDR2 YFSETQ. The CDR3 nucleotides are TGCGCCAGCAACAGGGGCGCGGGGAACACTGAAGCTTTCTTT. Translation: CASNRGAGNTEAFF.

J is TRBJ2-3 and V is TRBV6-1; tentatively, D is TRBD1 (6 bases). The germline gives CDR1 MNHNS, CDR2 SASEGT. The CDR3 loop spans 14 amino acids. V lost 6 bases and J 2 bases, leaving 12 bases between the germline ends. The CDR3 DNA is TGTGCCAGCAGGAAAGGGGGTTTCACAGATACGCAGTATTTT. Protein: CASRKGGFTDTQYF.

The chain uses TRBV19 and TRBJ1-2, with D possibly being TRBD1 (6 bases). Germline-derived CDR1 and CDR2 are LNHDA and SQIVND (reference sequence). The CDR3 has 15 residues. The V end lost 7 bases, the J end lost 4 bases, and 19 bases lay between the germline ends. The CDR3 sequence is CASNEFTGSVYGYTF. Here the CDR3 DNA reads TGTGCCAGTAACGAGTTTACAGGGTCGGTCTATGGCTACACCTTC.

V usage is TRBV10-1 and J usage is TRBJ2-1, with no clear D. Germline values: CDR1 WNHNN, CDR2 SYGVQD (reference sequence). V was clipped by 5 bases and J by 7 bases, with 15 bases between them. CDR3 size: 14 residues. Here the CDR3 reads CASSRSRLTNEQFF. CDR3 nucleotide sequence: TGCGCCAGCAGTCGGTCGAGGCTCACGAATGAGCAGTTCTTC.

The V and J genes are TRBV7-6 and TRBJ2-2, with D possibly matching TRBD1 (6 bases). Germline loops: CDR1 SGHVS, CDR2 FNYEAQ. This CDR3 contains 15 residues. V shed 5 bases and J shed 6 bases, with 16 bases lying between them. The CDR3 sequence: CASSLQGVLPGELFF. In DNA, the CDR3 is TGTGCCAGCAGCCTACAGGGCGTCCTCCCCGGGGAGCTGTTTTTT.

CDR3 loop: CASSQPGLASGEQFF. The CDR3 nucleotides are TGTGCCAGCAGCCAACCGGGACTAGCGTCGGGGGAGCAGTTCTTC. The chain couples TRBV7-8 to TRBJ2-1; 10 nucleotides match TRBD2. CDR1 is SGHVS, CDR2 FQNEAQ, per germline. Trimming removed 5 bases from V and 10 bases from J; junction bases left unmatched: 11. This CDR3 is built from 15 residues. The full variable domain, with the rest looked up from reference TRBV7-8 and TRBJ2-1, is GAGVSQSPRYKVAKRGQDVALRCDPISGHVSLFWYQQALGQGPEFLTYFQNEAQLDKSGLPSDRFFAERPEGSVSTLKIQRTQQEDSAVYLCASSQPGLASGEQFFGPGTRLTVL.

The chain is built from TRBV4-1 and TRBJ2-5; D is unclear. This CDR3 region has 14 residues. Per germline, CDR1 MGHRA and CDR2 YSYEKL. Trimming pared 1 base from V and 2 bases from J, leaving 8 bases between. The CDR3 nucleotides are TGCGCCAGCAGCCAAGCCTACAGTCAAGAGACCCAGTACTTC. Protein product: CASSQAYSQETQYF.

The CDR3 bases are TGTGCCAGCTCACCCGGGATCCAAGAGACCCAGTACTTC. It codes for CASSPGIQETQYF. V usage is TRBV18 and J usage is TRBJ2-5, with D perhaps TRBD2 (5 bases). The CDR3 runs to 13 residues. Trimming cost V 3 bases and J 1 base, with 6 bases left between them. Germline V CDR1 and CDR2: KGHSH, LQKENI.

The chain is built from TRBV5-1 and TRBJ1-1; D gene ambiguous. V was pared by 4 bases and J by 7 bases, with 11 bases between. Germline V lookup: CDR1 SGHRS, CDR2 YFSETQ. CDR3 size: 12 residues. CDR3 in amino acids: CASSHKEHEAFF. The CDR3 DNA sequence: TGCGCCAGCAGCCACAAGGAGCATGAAGCTTTCTTT.

This rearrangement joins TRBV4-1 to TRBJ1-1; 9 bases map to TRBD1. J was trimmed by 4 bases and V by 0 bases; bases with no gene match: 3. Germline loops: CDR1 MGHRA, CDR2 YSYEKL. This CDR3 region has 15 residues. CDR3 loop: CASSQDWTGVTEAFF. CDR3 bases: TGCGCCAGCAGCCAAGACTGGACAGGGGTCACTGAAGCTTTCTTT.

The chain joins TRBV5-1 to TRBJ1-6, with D perhaps matching TRBD1 (5 bases). V was trimmed by 4 bases and J by 10 bases, leaving 15 bases between them. The CDR3 sequence is 14 residues long. Germline CDR1 and CDR2: SGHRS and YFSETQ. The CDR3 coding sequence is TGCGCCAGCAGCGGGACGGGGAGGATGTCACCCCTCCACTTT. Translation gives CASSGTGRMSPLHF.

This chain joins TRBV6-1 and TRBJ1-5; tentative D call: TRBD1 (6 bases). Looked up from germline, CDR1 is MNHNS and CDR2 is SASEGT. CDR3 length: 15 residues. V was clipped by 7 bases and J by 0 bases, with 13 bases between them. The CDR3 is CASIKTGLSNQPQHF. The CDR3 DNA reads TGTGCCAGCATAAAGACAGGTCTTAGCAATCAGCCCCAGCATTTT.

The chain joins TRBV4-1 to TRBJ1-2; D is undetermined. Trimming took off 2 bases at V and 2 bases at J, with 24 bases between the two ends. The germline V gene encodes CDR1 MGHRA and CDR2 YSYEKL. The CDR3 is 19 residues long. As DNA, the CDR3 is TGCGCCAGCAGCCAACGACACGACGGATTTTCCCGGATAAACTATGGCTACACCTTC. As protein: CASSQRHDGFSRINYGYTF.

The chain carries TRBV6-1 and TRBJ2-1; TRBD2 agrees at 9 bases. The germline gives CDR1 MNHNS, CDR2 SASEGT. V was clipped by 1 base and J by 8 bases; unmatched bases: 9. The CDR3 is made up of 16 amino acids. CDR3: CASSEVGGGGAHEQFF. DNA of the CDR3: TGTGCCAGCAGTGAAGTCGGAGGCGGGGGGGCCCATGAGCAGTTCTTC.

This sequence joins TRBV5-1 and TRBJ2-3, with D maybe TRBD2 (5 bases). Trimming cost V 0 bases and J 2 bases, with 16 bases left between them. The germline gives CDR1 SGHRS, CDR2 YFSETQ. The CDR3 is made up of 17 amino acids. CDR3 DNA: TGCGCCAGCAGCTTGGCCCCTAGCAGACGATACACAGATACGCAGTATTTT. Protein sequence: CASSLAPSRRYTDTQYF.

The chain combines TRBV5-8 with TRBJ1-1; maybe TRBD1 (5 bases). Germline CDR1 is SGHTS and CDR2 is YDEGEE. The CDR3 is 15 residues long. The ends were cut back, 1 base at V and 4 bases at J, with 14 bases in the middle. This CDR3 is CASSLWRAQGTEAFF. The CDR3 region has the DNA TGTGCCAGCAGCTTGTGGAGGGCCCAGGGCACTGAAGCTTTCTTT. Together with reference TRBV5-8 and TRBJ1-1, the CDR3 gives the full variable domain: EAGVTQSPTHLIKTRGQQATLRCSPISGHTSVYWYQQALGLGLQFLLWYDEGEERNRGNFPPRFSGRQFPNYSSELNVNALELEDSALYLCASSLWRAQGTEAFFGQGTRLTVV.

The chain uses TRBV2 and TRBJ1-5; TRBD1 matches 8 bases. The CDR3 runs to 15 residues. V lost 6 bases, J lost 8 bases, and 12 bases stayed unmatched. Germline V lookup: CDR1 SNHLY, CDR2 FYNNEI. The CDR3 is CASRRGTGAREPQHF. CDR3 DNA: TGTGCCAGCAGGAGAGGGACAGGCGCCCGGGAGCCCCAGCATTTT.

The V gene is TRBV5-4, the J gene TRBJ2-1; D perhaps matches TRBD2 (6 bases). The germline V gene encodes CDR1 SGHNT and CDR2 YYREEE (reference sequence). This CDR3 comprises 16 residues. V lost 4 bases and J 4 bases, leaving 18 bases between the germline ends. CDR3 DNA: TGTGCCAGCAGCAACAATCCGGGACTGGGATACAATGAGCAGTTCTTC. Residues: CASSNNPGLGYNEQFF.

The chain links TRBV11-2 to TRBJ2-1; 8 nucleotides agree with TRBD2. CDR3 length: 15 residues. V shed 7 bases, J shed 5 bases, and the junction held 10 bases outside the gene matches. Looked up from germline, CDR1 is SGHAT and CDR2 is FQNNGV. The CDR3 region has the DNA TGTGCCAGCAACCCAGGCGGGGGGTTCCACAATGAGCAGTTCTTC. Translating it yields CASNPGGGFHNEQFF.

The J gene is TRBJ2-3, the V gene TRBV11-2, with TRBD1 matching 8 bases. CDR1 is SGHAT, CDR2 FQNNGV, per germline. The V gene end was trimmed by 3 bases and the J gene end by 2 bases; junction bases not matched to a gene: 4. The CDR3 is 15 amino acids. This CDR3 is CASSFRGRDTDTQYF. In DNA, the CDR3 is TGTGCCAGCAGCTTCAGGGGGCGGGACACAGATACGCAGTATTTT.

This chain links TRBV7-9 with TRBJ2-3, with 9 bases matching TRBD1. This CDR3 contains 15 residues. V trimming: 3 bases; J trimming: 0 bases; junction bases outside the gene matches: 1. Germline CDR1 reads SEHNR; CDR2 reads FQNEAQ (reference sequence). The DNA of the CDR3 is TGTGCCAGCAGCTTGGACAGGGGTAGCACAGATACGCAGTATTTT. Translating it yields CASSLDRGSTDTQYF. Based on the CDR3 plus reference TRBV7-9 and TRBJ2-3, the full variable domain is DTGVSQNPRHKITKRGQNVTFRCDPISEHNRLYWYRQTLGQGPEFLTYFQNEAQLEKSRLLSDRFSAERPKGSFSTLEIQRTEQGDSAMYLCASSLDRGSTDTQYFGPGTRLTVL.

The chain couples TRBV18 to TRBJ1-1, with no clear D. Trimming stripped 0 bases from V and 5 bases from J, with 7 bases between. Germline V lookup: CDR1 KGHSH, CDR2 LQKENI. The CDR3 consists of 13 residues. CDR3 sequence reads: CASSPPSGTEAFF. The CDR3 DNA reads TGTGCCAGCTCACCACCGTCCGGTACTGAAGCTTTCTTT.

The V call is TRBV5-1, the J call TRBJ2-2; TRBD1 matches 8 bases. V was clipped by 2 bases and J by 3 bases; unmatched bases: 6. This CDR3 is built from 16 residues. Looked up from germline, CDR1 is SGHRS and CDR2 is YFSETQ. The CDR3 spells CASSFHGQGDTGELFF. The CDR3, as DNA: TGCGCCAGCAGCTTTCATGGACAGGGCGACACCGGGGAGCTGTTTTTT.

J is TRBJ2-7 and V is TRBV11-1; D might be TRBD1 (5 bases). Looked up from germline, CDR1 is SGHAT and CDR2 is FQDESV (reference sequence). The CDR3 sequence is 12 residues long. The V and J ends lost 7 bases and 7 bases respectively, with 14 bases between them. DNA for the CDR3: TGTGCCAGCATCCCTAACCACAGGGAGCAGTACTTC. Translating it yields CASIPNHREQYF.

The chain joins TRBV11-3 to TRBJ2-5; 8 nucleotides match TRBD2. Germline V gene sequence: CDR1 SGHNT, CDR2 YENEEA. The CDR3 has 15 amino acids. V shed 6 bases and J 2 bases; nucleotides not matched to a gene: 8. CDR3 nucleotide sequence: TGTGCCAGCAGACCTGGGCGGGGGGCTCAAGAGACCCAGTACTTC. Residues: CASRPGRGAQETQYF.

The V and J genes are TRBV28 and TRBJ1-1; TRBD1 matches 12 bases. Per the germline V gene, CDR1 is MDHEN and CDR2 is SYDVKM. CDR3 length: 18 residues. The junction had 15 bases not matched to a gene; V was cut back by 5 bases and J by 5 bases. The CDR3 region is CASSTYPGTGGGKTEAFF. In nucleotides, the CDR3 is TGTGCCAGCAGTACTTATCCGGGGACAGGGGGCGGGAAGACTGAAGCTTTCTTT.

The V and J genes are TRBV9 and TRBJ1-4; D not resolved. CDR1 and CDR2 from the germline V gene are SGDLS and YYNGEE. The V end was cut by 10 bases, the J end by 7 bases, with 23 bases between. CDR3 length equals 15 residues. The CDR3 protein is CAPKERTTSGEKLFF. CDR3 DNA sequence: TGTGCCCCAAAAGAACGTACCACGTCGGGTGAAAAACTGTTTTTT.